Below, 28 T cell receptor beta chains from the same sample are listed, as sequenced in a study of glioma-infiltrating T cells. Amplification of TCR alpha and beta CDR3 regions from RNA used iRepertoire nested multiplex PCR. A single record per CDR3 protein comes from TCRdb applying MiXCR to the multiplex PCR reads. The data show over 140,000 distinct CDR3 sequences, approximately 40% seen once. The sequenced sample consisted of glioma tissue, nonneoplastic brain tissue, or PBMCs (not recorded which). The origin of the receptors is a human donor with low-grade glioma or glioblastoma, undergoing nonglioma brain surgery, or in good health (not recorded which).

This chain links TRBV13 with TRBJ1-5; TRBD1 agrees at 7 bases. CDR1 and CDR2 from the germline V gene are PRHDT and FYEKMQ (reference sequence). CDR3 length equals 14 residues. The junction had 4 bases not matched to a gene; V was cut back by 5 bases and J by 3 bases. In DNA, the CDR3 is TGTGCCAGCAGCACCGGGACAGTCAATCAGCCCCAGCATTTT. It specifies CASSTGTVNQPQHF. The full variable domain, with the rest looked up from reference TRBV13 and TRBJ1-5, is AAGVIQSPRHLIKEKRETATLKCYPIPRHDTVYWYQQGPGQDPQFLISFYEKMQSDKGSIPDRFSAQQFSDYHSELNMSSLELGDSALYFCASSTGTVNQPQHFGDGTRLSIL.

Written as DNA, the CDR3 is TGTGCCAGCAGTTACTCTCGAGGGAGGAACAATGAGCAGTTCTTC. Its translation: CASSYSRGRNNEQFF. The chain is built from TRBV6-2 or TRBV6-3 and TRBJ2-1; tentatively, D is TRBD2 (6 bases). CDR1 MNHEY and CDR2 SVGEGT come from the germline V gene. Trimming shortened V by 0 bases and J by 5 bases, and 11 bases separated the two germline ends. The CDR3 extends over 15 amino acids.

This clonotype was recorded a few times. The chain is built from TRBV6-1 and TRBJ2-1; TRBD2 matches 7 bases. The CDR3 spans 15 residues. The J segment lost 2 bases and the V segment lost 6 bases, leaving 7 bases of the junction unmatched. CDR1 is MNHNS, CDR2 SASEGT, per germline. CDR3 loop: CASSLPGLTYNEQFF. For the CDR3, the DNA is TGTGCCAGCAGCCTCCCGGGACTAACCTACAATGAGCAGTTCTTC.

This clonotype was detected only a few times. CDR3 loop: CSAQQNIQYF. The CDR3 DNA reads as TGCAGTGCCCAGCAAAACATTCAGTACTTC. The chain carries TRBV20-1 and TRBJ2-4, with D unresolved. Germline values: CDR1 DFQATT, CDR2 SNEGSKA (reference sequence). The CDR3 has 10 residues. Trimming shortened V by 6 bases and J by 5 bases, and 5 bases separated the two germline ends.

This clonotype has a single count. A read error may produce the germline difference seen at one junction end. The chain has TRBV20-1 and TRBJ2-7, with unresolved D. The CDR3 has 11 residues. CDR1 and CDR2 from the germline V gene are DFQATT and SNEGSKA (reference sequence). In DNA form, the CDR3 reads TGCACTGCTGTCCCGTCTTATGAGCAGTACTTC. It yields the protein CTAVPSYEQYF.

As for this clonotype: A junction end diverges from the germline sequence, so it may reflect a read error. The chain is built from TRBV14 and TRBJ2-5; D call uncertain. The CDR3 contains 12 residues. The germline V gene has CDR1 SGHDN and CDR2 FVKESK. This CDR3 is CASSPTAETKYF. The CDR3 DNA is TGTGCCAGCAGCCCTACCGCGGAGACCAAGTACTTC.

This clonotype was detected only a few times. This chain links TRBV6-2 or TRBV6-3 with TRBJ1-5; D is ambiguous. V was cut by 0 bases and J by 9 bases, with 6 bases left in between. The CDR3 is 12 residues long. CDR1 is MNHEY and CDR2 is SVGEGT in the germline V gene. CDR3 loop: CASSYSEGPQHF. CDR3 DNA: TGTGCCAGCAGTTACTCTGAGGGGCCCCAGCATTTT.

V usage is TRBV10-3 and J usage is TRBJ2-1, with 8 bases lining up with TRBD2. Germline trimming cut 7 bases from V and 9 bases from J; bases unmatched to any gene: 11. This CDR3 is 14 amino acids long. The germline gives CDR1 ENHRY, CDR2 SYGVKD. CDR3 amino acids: CAIKGTGGDGEQFF. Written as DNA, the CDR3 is TGTGCCATCAAAGGGACGGGAGGGGACGGTGAGCAGTTCTTC.

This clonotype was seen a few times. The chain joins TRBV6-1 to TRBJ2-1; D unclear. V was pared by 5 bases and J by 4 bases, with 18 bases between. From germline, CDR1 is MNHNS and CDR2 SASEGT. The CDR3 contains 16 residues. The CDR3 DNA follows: TGTGCCAGCAGTCGAAGTGGGTTATGGGGTTACAATGAGCAGTTCTTC. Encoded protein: CASSRSGLWGYNEQFF.

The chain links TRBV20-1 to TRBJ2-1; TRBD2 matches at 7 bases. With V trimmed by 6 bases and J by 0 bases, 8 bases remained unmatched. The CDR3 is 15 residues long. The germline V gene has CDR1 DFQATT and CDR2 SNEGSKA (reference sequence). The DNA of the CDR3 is TGCAGTGCATCCCTAGCGGAAAGCTCCTACAATGAGCAGTTCTTC. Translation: CSASLAESSYNEQFF.

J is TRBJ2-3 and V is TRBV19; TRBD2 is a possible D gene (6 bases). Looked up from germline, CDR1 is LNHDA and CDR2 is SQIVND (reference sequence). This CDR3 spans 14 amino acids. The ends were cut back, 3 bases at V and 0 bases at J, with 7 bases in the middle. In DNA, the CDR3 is TGTGCCAGTAGTATGGGGACTAGCACAGATACGCAGTATTTT. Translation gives CASSMGTSTDTQYF.

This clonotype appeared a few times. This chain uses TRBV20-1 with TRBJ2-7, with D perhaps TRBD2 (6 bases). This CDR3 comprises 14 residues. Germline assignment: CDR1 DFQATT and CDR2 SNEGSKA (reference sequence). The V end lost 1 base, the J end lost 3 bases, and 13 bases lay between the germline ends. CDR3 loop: CSARGAEGLYEQYF. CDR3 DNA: TGCAGTGCTAGAGGGGCGGAGGGACTCTACGAGCAGTACTTC.

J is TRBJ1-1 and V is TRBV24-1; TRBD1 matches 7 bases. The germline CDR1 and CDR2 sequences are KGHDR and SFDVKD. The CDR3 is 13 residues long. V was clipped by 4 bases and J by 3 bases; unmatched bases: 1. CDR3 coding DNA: TGTGCCACCAGTGAGGGACAGCACACTGAAGCTTTCTTT. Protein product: CATSEGQHTEAFF.

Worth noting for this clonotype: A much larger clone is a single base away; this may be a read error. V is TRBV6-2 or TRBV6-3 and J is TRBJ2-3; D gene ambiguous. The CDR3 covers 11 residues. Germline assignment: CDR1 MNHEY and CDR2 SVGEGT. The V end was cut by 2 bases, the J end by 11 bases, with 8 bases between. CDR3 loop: CASSYGKKQYF. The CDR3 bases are TGTGCCAGCAGTTACGGAAAAAAGCAGTATTTT.

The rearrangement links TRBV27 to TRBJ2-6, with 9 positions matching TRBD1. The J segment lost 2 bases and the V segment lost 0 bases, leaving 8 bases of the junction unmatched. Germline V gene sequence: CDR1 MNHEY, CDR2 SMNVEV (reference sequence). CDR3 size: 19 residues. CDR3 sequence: CASSLSRPGTGTGANVLTF. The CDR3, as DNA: TGTGCCAGCAGTTTATCACGTCCAGGGACAGGGACTGGGGCCAACGTCCTGACTTTC.

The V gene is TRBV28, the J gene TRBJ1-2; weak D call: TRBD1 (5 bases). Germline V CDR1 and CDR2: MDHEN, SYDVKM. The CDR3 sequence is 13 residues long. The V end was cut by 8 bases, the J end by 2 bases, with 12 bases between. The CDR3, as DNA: TGTGCCAGCGTACCGGGACCCAACTATGGCTACACCTTC. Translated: CASVPGPNYGYTF.

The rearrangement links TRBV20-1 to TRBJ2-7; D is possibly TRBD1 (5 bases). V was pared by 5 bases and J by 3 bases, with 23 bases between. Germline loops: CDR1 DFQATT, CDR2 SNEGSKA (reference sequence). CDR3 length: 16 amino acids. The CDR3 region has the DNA TGCAGTGCTGAGGCCCCCGAGCCAGGGAATATCTACGAGCAGTACTTC. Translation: CSAEAPEPGNIYEQYF.

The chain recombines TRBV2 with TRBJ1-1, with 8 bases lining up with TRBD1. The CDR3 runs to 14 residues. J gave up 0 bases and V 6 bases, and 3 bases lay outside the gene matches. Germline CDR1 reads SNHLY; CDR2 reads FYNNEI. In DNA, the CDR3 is TGTGCCAGCAGAGAGGACAGGGTGAACACTGAAGCTTTCTTT. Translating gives CASREDRVNTEAFF.

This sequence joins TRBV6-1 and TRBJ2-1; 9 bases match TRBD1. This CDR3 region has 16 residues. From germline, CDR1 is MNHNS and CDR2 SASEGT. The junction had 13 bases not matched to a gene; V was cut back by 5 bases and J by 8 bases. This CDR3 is CASSTRDRDWADEQFF. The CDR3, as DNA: TGTGCCAGCAGTACCCGGGACAGGGATTGGGCCGATGAGCAGTTCTTC.

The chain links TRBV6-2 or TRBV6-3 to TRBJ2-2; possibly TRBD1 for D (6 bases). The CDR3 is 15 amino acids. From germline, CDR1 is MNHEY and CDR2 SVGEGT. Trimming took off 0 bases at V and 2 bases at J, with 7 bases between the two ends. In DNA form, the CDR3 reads TGTGCCAGCAGTTACTCGACAGGAAACACCGGGGAGCTGTTTTTT. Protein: CASSYSTGNTGELFF.

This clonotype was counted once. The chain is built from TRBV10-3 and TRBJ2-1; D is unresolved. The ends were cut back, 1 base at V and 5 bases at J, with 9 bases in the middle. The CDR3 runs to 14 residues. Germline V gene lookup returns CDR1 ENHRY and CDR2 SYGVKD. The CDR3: CAISEYPKNNEQFF. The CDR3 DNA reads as TGTGCCATCAGTGAGTACCCTAAAAACAATGAGCAGTTCTTC.

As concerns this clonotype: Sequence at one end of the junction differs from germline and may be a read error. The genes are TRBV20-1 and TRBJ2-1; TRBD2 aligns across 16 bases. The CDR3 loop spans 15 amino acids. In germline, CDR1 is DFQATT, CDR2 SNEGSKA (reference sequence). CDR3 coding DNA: TGCAGTGCGGACAAGGGACTAGCGGGAGGGAATGAGAAGTTCTTC. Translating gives CSADKGLAGGNEKFF.

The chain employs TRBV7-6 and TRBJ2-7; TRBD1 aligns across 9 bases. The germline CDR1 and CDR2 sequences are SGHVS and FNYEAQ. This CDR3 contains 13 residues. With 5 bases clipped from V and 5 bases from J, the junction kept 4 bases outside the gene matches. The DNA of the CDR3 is TGTGCCAGCAGCCGACAGGGGGGCCACGAGCAGTACTTC. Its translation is CASSRQGGHEQYF.

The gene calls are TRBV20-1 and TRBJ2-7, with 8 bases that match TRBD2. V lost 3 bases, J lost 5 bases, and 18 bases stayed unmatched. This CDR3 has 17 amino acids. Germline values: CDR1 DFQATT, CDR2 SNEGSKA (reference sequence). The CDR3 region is CSASSPVLGRDWDEQYF. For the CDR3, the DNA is TGCAGTGCTAGTTCGCCGGTACTCGGGAGGGACTGGGACGAGCAGTACTTC.

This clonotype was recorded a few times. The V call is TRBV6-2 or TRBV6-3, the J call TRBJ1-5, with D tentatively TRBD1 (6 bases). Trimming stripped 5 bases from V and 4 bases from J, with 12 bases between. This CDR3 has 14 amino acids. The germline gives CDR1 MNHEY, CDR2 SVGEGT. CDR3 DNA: TGTGCCAGCAGTACGTCACAGGGTAATCAGCCCCAGCATTTT. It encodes CASSTSQGNQPQHF.

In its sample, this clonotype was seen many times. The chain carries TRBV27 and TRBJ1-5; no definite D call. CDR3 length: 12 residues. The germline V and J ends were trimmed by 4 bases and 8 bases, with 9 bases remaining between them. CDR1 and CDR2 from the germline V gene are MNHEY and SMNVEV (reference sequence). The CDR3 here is CASSSRSEPQHF. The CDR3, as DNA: TGTGCCAGCAGTTCCCGGTCGGAGCCCCAGCATTTT.

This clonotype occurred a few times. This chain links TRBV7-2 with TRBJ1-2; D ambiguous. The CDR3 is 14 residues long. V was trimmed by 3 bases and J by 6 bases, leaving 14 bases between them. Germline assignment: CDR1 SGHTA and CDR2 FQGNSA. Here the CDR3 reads CASSFFKATDGYTF. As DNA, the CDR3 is TGTGCCAGCAGCTTCTTTAAGGCAACCGATGGCTACACCTTC.

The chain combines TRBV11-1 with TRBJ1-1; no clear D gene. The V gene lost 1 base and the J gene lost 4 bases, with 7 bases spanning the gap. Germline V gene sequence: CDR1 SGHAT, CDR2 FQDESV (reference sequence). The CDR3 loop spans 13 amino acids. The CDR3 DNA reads TGTGCCAGCAGCTTAGGAAGATCCACTGAAGCTTTCTTT. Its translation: CASSLGRSTEAFF.